The rows below give T cell receptor beta chains drawn from one sample of a study of T cell responses to AZD1222 COVID-19 vaccine. Some clones are missing from TCRdb's copy, which holds only in-frame ones; the method was immunoSEQ multiplex PCR. The data show under 100,000 clones, about 87% seen once. Sequenced material: peripheral blood, taken on day 0 of AZD1222 vaccination. The receptors come from an adult in good health. Both conserved end residues are part of each CDR3. A D gene is named only where the DNA matches it firmly. Clone size is stated in some rows and not others, as once, few, many or a class when expanded.

d_call j_call clone_size v_call cdr3_nt cdr3_aa
. TRBJ2-5 . TRBV7-9 TGTGCCAGCAGCTTCGGAGGACAAGGAGAGACCCAGTACTTC CASSFGGQGETQYF
. TRBJ2-7 . TRBV28 TGTGCCAGCAGCCCTGACAACTCCTACGAGCAGTACTTC CASSPDNSYEQYF
TRBD1 TRBJ2-7 few TRBV9 TGTGCCAGCAGCGCCCAGGGACAGACCTACGAGCAGTACTTC CASSAQGQTYEQYF
. TRBJ1-2 . TRBV5-1 TGCGCCAGCAGCTTGGGTCCCGCTAACTATGGCTACACCTTC CASSLGPANYGYTF
. TRBJ2-7 . TRBV11-3 TGTGCCAGCAGCTTAAGGGGAACGGGAAATTACGAGCAGTACTTC CASSLRGTGNYEQYF
TRBD1 TRBJ1-2 . TRBV27 TGTGCCAGCGGAGACAGGGCTAACTATGGCTACACCTTC CASGDRANYGYTF
. TRBJ1-5 . TRBV2 TGTGCCAGCAGTGGTACGGCTAGCGATCAGCCCCAGCATTTT CASSGTASDQPQHF
. TRBJ1-3 . TRBV6-5 TGTGCCAGCAGTTACTCGGAGACAGCCGACACCATATATTTT CASSYSETADTIYF
TRBD1 TRBJ2-1 . TRBV18 TGTGCCAGCTCAGCTCGACAGGGAAAATTTAATGAGCAGTTCTTC CASSARQGKFNEQFF
. TRBJ1-2 once TRBV13 TGTGCCAGCAGGTGGGCTTGGGGGCGCAGTGGCTACACCTTC CASRWAWGRSGYTF
. TRBJ2-5 . TRBV15 TGTGCCACCAGCAGAGATCCCCAGACTAGTCGGGAGACCCAGTACTTC CATSRDPQTSRETQYF
. TRBJ2-1 . TRBV27 TGTGCCAGCAGTTTAGAGAGGCCGGGGAATGAGCAGTTCTTC CASSLERPGNEQFF
. TRBJ2-5 . TRBV4-1 TGCGCCAGCAGCCAAGAGGAGTGGAGAGAGACCCAGTACTTC CASSQEEWRETQYF
TRBD1 TRBJ1-2 . TRBV14 TGTGCCAGCAGCTCCCTAACATACCGGGACAGAGCTAACTATGGCTACACCTTC CASSSLTYRDRANYGYTF
. TRBJ1-2 . TRBV12-3/TRBV12-4 TGTGCCAGCAGTGAGACCCTCAACTATGGCTACACCTTC CASSETLNYGYTF
. TRBJ2-1 . TRBV7-3 TGTGCCAGCAGCTCCCACCCCGGACGGACCAATGAGCAGTTCTTC CASSSHPGRTNEQFF
TRBD1 TRBJ1-1 . TRBV6-4 TGTGCCAGCAGTGAAGGACAGGGGGCGACTGAAGCTTTCTTT CASSEGQGATEAFF
. TRBJ1-3 . TRBV6-5 TGTGCCAGCAGGGGGGGCCTCCGTGCTGGAAACACCATATATTTT CASRGGLRAGNTIYF
. TRBJ1-6 . TRBV5-1 TGCGCCAGCAGCTTAAACGGGGACCGGAATTCACCCCTCCACTTT CASSLNGDRNSPLHF
TRBD1 TRBJ1-2 . TRBV28 TGTGCCAGCAGGAAAACAGGGGGCGATGGCTACACCTTC CASRKTGGDGYTF
. TRBJ2-7 . TRBV6-5 TGTGCCAGCAGGCGAGGCACCTACGAGCAGTACTTC CASRRGTYEQYF
. TRBJ1-1 . TRBV6-5 TGTGCCAGCAGGGCAGGGACCACTGAAGCTTTCTTT CASRAGTTEAFF
. TRBJ2-5 . TRBV14 TGTGCCAGCAGCCGCAGAGTACAAGAGACCCAGTACTTC CASSRRVQETQYF
. TRBJ1-1 once TRBV19 TGTGCCAGTACCCATCACGAAGGGGGCACTGAAGCTTTCTTT CASTHHEGGTEAFF
TRBD1 TRBJ2-3 . TRBV7-7 TGTGCTAGCAGCCCGGACAGGGCGATAGATACGCAGTATTTT CASSPDRAIDTQYF
TRBD1 TRBJ1-2 once TRBV28 TGTGCCAGCAGTCACCCCGACAGGGTCTATGGCTACACCTTC CASSHPDRVYGYTF
TRBD1 TRBJ1-5 . TRBV4-2 TGTGCCAGCAGCCCCGGACAGGGCGACCAGCCCCAGCATTTT CASSPGQGDQPQHF
TRBD2 TRBJ2-1 . TRBV10-1 TGCGCCAGCAGTAATAGCGGGAGGGCGGGCAATGAGCAGTTCTTC CASSNSGRAGNEQFF
TRBD2 TRBJ2-3 . TRBV11-2 TGTGCCAGCAGCCGTTCTAGCGGGAGCGGGTCAGATACGCAGTATTTT CASSRSSGSGSDTQYF
TRBD1 TRBJ1-4 . TRBV5-1 TGCGCCAGCAGCTTGGGATTCGGGTCAGGGGGTGAAAAACTGTTTTTT CASSLGFGSGGEKLFF
TRBD1 TRBJ1-1 . TRBV10-3 TGTGCCATCAGTGGGACAGGGGGCCGGACTGAAGCTTTCTTT CAISGTGGRTEAFF
. TRBJ2-1 . TRBV27 TGTGCCAGCAGTTTTATAGGAAATGAGCAGTTCTTC CASSFIGNEQFF
. TRBJ1-1 . TRBV7-7 TGTGCTAGCAGCTTAGATTCCTACACTGAAGCTTTCTTT CASSLDSYTEAFF
TRBD1 TRBJ2-7 . TRBV2 TGTGCCAGCAGTGAAACGGGACAGGGGGCCTACGAGCAGTACTTC CASSETGQGAYEQYF
TRBD1 TRBJ1-2 . TRBV19 TGTGCCAGTAGTCGGGACAGGAGGGACTATGGCTACACCTTC CASSRDRRDYGYTF
. TRBJ1-5 . TRBV7-8 TGTGCCAGCAGCTTAGCGGTCGGCAGGGGCCAGCCCCAGCATTTT CASSLAVGRGQPQHF